These T cell receptor beta chains were read from a single sample in a study of blood T cells in healthy people across ages. From the 5' RACE reads, TCRdb called clonotypes with MiXCR, one entry per CDR3 protein. The data show 1.5 million to 2 million distinct CDR3 sequences, roughly 27% seen once. The material sequenced was blood. Every receptor here comes from a woman aged 25 to 39 in good health. Each CDR3 is given with its conserved first and last residue. The D gene is left open where the match is weak. Only some rows state a clone size, as once, few, many or a class for expanded clones.

D	V	J	size	DNA	CDR3
NA	TRBV5-5	TRBJ2-7	NA	TGTGCCAGCAGCTTGGTAGGTGTCCAGTCCTACGAGCAGTACTTC	CASSLVGVQSYEQYF
NA	TRBV12-5	TRBJ1-5	many	TGTGCTAGTGGTTTGGGCAGTAATCAGCCCCAGCATTTT	CASGLGSNQPQHF
NA	TRBV20-1	TRBJ1-5	NA	TGCCGTGCTAGAGTAAGTGGGCGAGATCAGCCCCAGCATTTT	CRARVSGRDQPQHF
NA	TRBV11-2	TRBJ2-7	NA	TGTGCCAGCACCCATCCGACCCCCATCGGAAATGAGCAGTACTTC	CASTHPTPIGNEQYF
NA	TRBV7-9	TRBJ1-4	few	TGTGCCAGCAGCCCACCCGGGACACTTAATGAAAAACTGTTTTTT	CASSPPGTLNEKLFF
TRBD2	TRBV11-2	TRBJ2-3	many	TGTGCCAGTAGCTTAGTTCTACTAGCGGGAGGAACAGATACGCAGTATTTT	CASSLVLLAGGTDTQYF
NA	TRBV15	TRBJ2-6	NA	TGTGCCACCAGCAGAGCAGGGGCTGGGGCCAACGTCCTGACTTTC	CATSRAGAGANVLTF
NA	TRBV20-1	TRBJ2-7	many	TGCAGTGCTTTAAAGGGTAATAGCTTGTTCGAGCAGTACTTC	CSALKGNSLFEQYF
NA	TRBV20-1	TRBJ1-1	NA	TGCAGTGCTCACCCGGGGGGCGCTTTTTCCACTGAAGCTTTCTTT	CSAHPGGAFSTEAFF
TRBD2	TRBV5-1	TRBJ2-1	few	TGCGCCAGCAACCCCGGGGCGGGGGGGAATGCAGTTCAGTTCTTC	CASNPGAGGNAVQFF
NA	TRBV29-1	TRBJ1-1	NA	TGCAGCGTGTCCCGGGACGGGAACACTGAAGCTTTCTTT	CSVSRDGNTEAFF
NA	TRBV28	TRBJ2-7	few	TGTGCCAGCAGTTTGTCTTTAGGCAAAGCCTACGAGCAGTACTTC	CASSLSLGKAYEQYF
TRBD2	TRBV29-1	TRBJ2-3	NA	TGCAGCGTTGCTCTAGCGGGGGACAGCACAGATACGCAGTATTTT	CSVALAGDSTDTQYF
NA	TRBV21-1	TRBJ2-3	few	TGTGCCAGCAGCAAAGGTGGTAGGGGGCAGGTTGGCACAGATACGCAGTATTTT	CASSKGGRGQVGTDTQYF
TRBD2	TRBV10-3	TRBJ2-7	many	TGTGCCATCAGTGGGACTAGCGATCTCTACGAGCAGTACTTC	CAISGTSDLYEQYF
NA	TRBV4-1	TRBJ2-4	few	TGCGCCAGCAGCGCCGAGTGGGTTGGCAAAAACATTCAGTACTTC	CASSAEWVGKNIQYF
TRBD2	TRBV6-2/TRBV6-3	TRBJ2-1	NA	TGTGCCAGCAGAAAACCACCCGGGACTAGCGGGTCTGGTGAGCAGTTCTTC	CASRKPPGTSGSGEQFF
TRBD2	TRBV24-1	TRBJ2-1	few	TGTGCCACCGGCCGGACTAGCGGGGACTACAATGAGCAGTTCTTC	CATGRTSGDYNEQFF
TRBD1	TRBV28	TRBJ1-5	few	TGTGCCAGCAGATTTACAGGGGGCTATGGTAGCAATCAGCCCCAGCATTTT	CASRFTGGYGSNQPQHF
TRBD1	TRBV5-1	TRBJ2-7	few	TGCGCCAGCAGATCAGCCGGGACAGCCTCCTACGAGCAGTACTTC	CASRSAGTASYEQYF
NA	TRBV20-1	TRBJ1-2	few	TGCAGTGCTAGAGATTCGGGCCGCGGGGTTGGCTACACCTTC	CSARDSGRGVGYTF
TRBD1	TRBV5-6	TRBJ1-2	NA	TGTGCCAGCACAGGAGACAGGGGCTATGGCTACACCTTC	CASTGDRGYGYTF
TRBD1	TRBV2	TRBJ2-3	NA	TGTGCCAGCGGCACAGGGGAAGACACAGATACGCAGTATTTT	CASGTGEDTDTQYF
TRBD1	TRBV15	TRBJ1-4	NA	TGTGCCACCAGCAGTTCAGGGGGTTCTGAAAAACTGTTTTTT	CATSSSGGSEKLFF
NA	TRBV2	TRBJ2-3	many	TGTGCCAGCAGGACCCAGGGGGATACGCAGTATTTT	CASRTQGDTQYF
NA	TRBV7-9	TRBJ1-5	NA	TGTGCCAGAACAGGGAGTCAGCCCCAGCATTTT	CARTGSQPQHF
TRBD1	TRBV5-1	TRBJ2-3	NA	TGCGCCAGCAGCGCGGACAGGGGCCCCACAGATACGCAGTATTTT	CASSADRGPTDTQYF
TRBD1	TRBV7-9	TRBJ1-1	few	TGTGCCAGCATCTGGGGACAGACGGCTTTCTTT	CASIWGQTAFF
TRBD1	TRBV12-3/TRBV12-4	TRBJ2-2	NA	TGTGCCAGCATCCCGGGACAGGGTTTCGGGGAGCTGTTTTTT	CASIPGQGFGELFF
NA	TRBV11-2	TRBJ2-1	NA	TGTGCCAGCACGGACCCGGGGGCGTACTCCTACAATGAGCAGTTCTTC	CASTDPGAYSYNEQFF
NA	TRBV7-9	TRBJ2-5	few	TGTGCCAGCAGCTTATTTAATTGGGCTAGCGCGCATCAAGAGACCCAGTACTTC	CASSLFNWASAHQETQYF
NA	TRBV10-3	TRBJ1-1	few	TGTGCCATCAGAACGACGGAGGACACTGAAGCTTTCTTT	CAIRTTEDTEAFF
TRBD1	TRBV7-6	TRBJ2-3	once	TGTGCCAGCAGCTCTCTGAGGGGGCAGACAGATGCGGAGTATTTT	CASSSLRGQTDAEYF
NA	TRBV19	TRBJ2-7	NA	TGTGCCAGTAGTATTTCAGGGCAATCCAACGAGCAGTACTTC	CASSISGQSNEQYF
NA	TRBV18	TRBJ2-7	few	TGTGCCAGCTCACCACCGGTCAGCCACGAGCAGTACTTC	CASSPPVSHEQYF
TRBD2	TRBV5-1	TRBJ2-1	NA	TGCGCCAGCAGCTTAGGGACTAGTATAACTGAGCAGTTCTTC	CASSLGTSITEQFF
NA	TRBV7-2	TRBJ2-7	NA	TGTGCCAGCAGCCCAGGCAGGGGCCTCGACGGGAGGTACTTC	CASSPGRGLDGRYF
TRBD2	TRBV7-6	TRBJ2-1	NA	TGTGCCAGCAGCTTAGGACTAGCGGGAGAAGAGCAGTTCTTC	CASSLGLAGEEQFF
TRBD1	TRBV12-3/TRBV12-4	TRBJ2-3	few	TGTGCCAGCAGTTTTTGGGGACAGGGGAATCCAGATACGCAGTATTTT	CASSFWGQGNPDTQYF
NA	TRBV7-2	TRBJ2-7	few	TGTGCCAGCAGCATGGCCCCCGGCTACGAGCAGTACTTC	CASSMAPGYEQYF
NA	TRBV9	TRBJ2-5	NA	TGTGCCAACCAGGAGGAGACCCAGTACTTC	CANQEETQYF
TRBD1	TRBV6-6	TRBJ1-5	NA	TGTGCCAGCAGTCGCAACAGGGGAGTGGTTGGCAATCAGCCCCAGCATTTT	CASSRNRGVVGNQPQHF
NA	TRBV2	TRBJ1-4	NA	TGTGCCAGCAACGATCGGCCGGGAAATGAAAAACTGTTTTTT	CASNDRPGNEKLFF